These T cell receptor beta chains were read from a single sample in a study of CD8 T cells in Susac syndrome. TCRdb reprocessed the immunoSEQ multiplex PCR reads via MiXCR and lists one record per CDR3 protein. The sample has under 200,000 distinct CDR3 sequences; around 94% are singletons. The sequencing sample was made of CD4+ T cells from PBMCs. The receptors here all came from a human donor in good health. Each CDR3 is given with its conserved first and last residue. D genes are given only for firm matches. Clone size is not always given. Where it is, it says once, few, many or a class for expanded clones.

D,J,V,size,CDR3,DNA
NA,TRBJ1-1,TRBV5-6,NA,CASSLNSRTEAFF,TGTGCCAGCAGCTTGAACAGCCGCACTGAAGCTTTCTTT
NA,TRBJ2-1,TRBV9,NA,CASSVSTGENEQFF,TGTGCCAGCAGCGTGTCTACGGGGGAAAATGAGCAGTTCTTC
TRBD2,TRBJ2-3,TRBV15,NA,CATSRDWASGGVTDTQYF,TGTGCCACCAGCAGAGATTGGGCTAGCGGGGGCGTCACAGATACGCAGTATTTT
NA,TRBJ2-1,TRBV11-2,once,CASTLRPRANEQFF,TGTGCCAGCACCCTTAGACCTAGGGCCAATGAGCAGTTCTTC
NA,TRBJ2-5,TRBV18,NA,CASSPLGGQGRETQYF,TGTGCCAGCTCACCACTGGGGGGTCAGGGCCGAGAGACCCAGTACTTC
NA,TRBJ1-6,TRBV27,NA,CASSLIPGDNSPLHF,TGTGCCAGCAGTTTAATCCCGGGGGATAATTCACCCCTCCACTTT
NA,TRBJ1-2,TRBV20-1,NA,CSAMRAYGYTF,TGCAGTGCTATGCGGGCCTATGGCTACACCTTC
NA,TRBJ2-3,TRBV20-1,NA,CSARGLRISTDTQYF,TGCAGTGCTAGGGGCCTTCGCATAAGCACAGATACGCAGTATTTT
NA,TRBJ1-5,TRBV7-2,NA,CASSLGQGQPQHF,TGTGCCAGCAGCTTGGGACAAGGTCAGCCCCAGCATTTT
NA,TRBJ1-1,TRBV4-2,NA,CASSQEGDTEAFF,TGTGCCAGCAGCCAAGAAGGAGACACTGAAGCTTTCTTT
NA,TRBJ2-1,TRBV7-9,NA,CASSLAGREQFF,TGTGCCAGCAGCTTAGCAGGCCGTGAGCAGTTCTTC
TRBD1,TRBJ2-1,TRBV30,NA,CACARDRGNNEQFF,TGTGCCTGTGCCCGGGACAGGGGTAACAATGAGCAGTTCTTC
TRBD2,TRBJ2-3,TRBV13,NA,CASSSLAGGSTDTQYF,TGTGCCAGCAGCTCCCTAGCGGGGGGGAGCACAGATACGCAGTATTTT
NA,TRBJ2-1,TRBV3-1,NA,CASSQTGSSYNEQFF,TGTGCCAGCAGCCAAACGGGGAGCTCCTACAATGAGCAGTTCTTC
TRBD1,TRBJ2-5,TRBV5-1,NA,CASSSGTGGRQETQYF,TGCGCCAGCAGCAGCGGGACAGGGGGCCGCCAAGAGACCCAGTACTTC
TRBD1,TRBJ2-7,TRBV29-1,NA,CSVEDRETGVLHEQYF,TGCAGCGTTGAAGATCGGGAGACAGGGGTTCTGCACGAGCAGTACTTC
NA,TRBJ1-6,TRBV5-6,NA,CASSVVGDSPLHF,TGTGCCAGCAGCGTGGTGGGGGATTCACCCCTCCACTTT
TRBD1,TRBJ2-7,TRBV12-3/TRBV12-4,NA,CASSSDRDREQYF,TGTGCCAGCAGTTCCGACAGGGATCGCGAGCAGTACTTC
NA,TRBJ2-5,TRBV30,NA,CAWSYMTNQETQYF,TGTGCCTGGAGTTATATGACTAACCAAGAGACCCAGTACTTC
NA,TRBJ1-1,TRBV20-1,NA,CSARDRRVNTEAFF,TGCAGTGCTAGAGATCGACGGGTGAACACTGAAGCTTTCTTT
TRBD1,TRBJ2-5,TRBV11-1,NA,CASSLFRGRQETQYF,TGTGCCAGCAGCTTATTCAGGGGGCGACAAGAGACCCAGTACTTC
TRBD2,TRBJ2-1,TRBV5-1,NA,CASSLFLAGGPHNEQFF,TGCGCCAGCAGCTTGTTCCTAGCGGGGGGGCCGCATAATGAGCAGTTCTTC
NA,TRBJ2-5,TRBV6-5,NA,CASSYSPGGLGTQYF,TGTGCCAGCAGTTACTCGCCAGGCGGTCTTGGGACCCAGTACTTC
TRBD1,TRBJ2-1,TRBV5-6,NA,CASSVRTGLGEQFF,TGTGCCAGCAGCGTACGGACAGGTCTCGGCGAGCAGTTCTTC
NA,TRBJ1-2,TRBV3-1,NA,CASSHNDIPGYTF,TGTGCCAGCAGCCACAACGACATCCCGGGCTACACCTTC
NA,TRBJ1-1,TRBV3-1,NA,CASSPLEGTQAFF,TGTGCCAGCAGCCCCCTCGAAGGTACTCAAGCTTTCTTT
NA,TRBJ1-2,TRBV19,NA,CASSLTLNYGYTF,TGTGCCAGTAGTCTTACACTCAACTATGGCTACACCTTC
NA,TRBJ2-7,TRBV3-1,NA,CASSPVGVSYEQYF,TGTGCCAGCAGCCCGGTGGGCGTATCCTACGAGCAGTACTTC
NA,TRBJ2-7,TRBV30,NA,CAWSVQLPVAYEQYF,TGTGCCTGGAGTGTACAACTACCCGTTGCCTACGAGCAGTACTTC
NA,TRBJ2-7,TRBV20-1,NA,CSARDLPNYEQYF,TGCAGTGCTAGAGACTTGCCAAACTACGAGCAGTACTTC
NA,TRBJ2-7,TRBV20-1,NA,CSASWGAQSYEQYF,TGCAGTGCTAGTTGGGGGGCGCAAAGTTACGAGCAGTACTTC
TRBD2,TRBJ2-7,TRBV13,NA,CASSSGLAGHGEQYF,TGTGCCAGCAGCTCGGGACTAGCGGGTCACGGGGAGCAGTACTTC
TRBD1,TRBJ2-5,TRBV20-1,NA,CSASQKQGSRRLETQYF,TGCAGTGCTAGTCAAAAACAGGGGTCACGCCGGTTGGAGACCCAGTACTTC
NA,TRBJ1-2,TRBV20-1,NA,CSATTAYGYTF,TGCAGTGCTACAACGGCTTATGGCTACACCTTC
TRBD1,TRBJ2-3,TRBV20-1,NA,CSATDRGTDTQYF,TGCAGTGCTACCGACAGGGGGACAGATACGCAGTATTTT
NA,TRBJ2-2,TRBV20-1,NA,CSARDRKGVTGELFF,TGCAGTGCTAGAGATCGTAAAGGGGTCACCGGGGAGCTGTTTTTT
TRBD2,TRBJ2-7,TRBV27,NA,CASSSPAAGGLTEQYF,TGTGCCAGCAGTTCCCCGGCAGCGGGGGGCCTAACCGAGCAGTACTTC
TRBD2,TRBJ2-5,TRBV12-3/TRBV12-4,NA,CASSPPRSGSGRETQYF,TGTGCCAGCAGTCCCCCACGTAGCGGGTCTGGACGAGAGACCCAGTACTTC
NA,TRBJ1-5,TRBV3-1,NA,CASSQDVNSNQPQHF,TGTGCCAGCAGCCAAGATGTCAACAGTAATCAGCCCCAGCATTTT
NA,TRBJ2-7,TRBV7-9,few,CASSFSRVPYEQYF,TGTGCCAGCAGCTTTTCTCGTGTACCCTACGAGCAGTACTTC
TRBD1,TRBJ2-1,TRBV14,NA,CASSWDSFNNEQFF,TGTGCCAGCAGCTGGGACAGCTTTAACAATGAGCAGTTCTTC
TRBD1,TRBJ2-7,TRBV5-1,NA,CASSPGGTGEYEQYF,TGCGCCAGCAGCCCGGGGGGGACAGGGGAATACGAGCAGTACTTC
TRBD2,TRBJ2-7,TRBV7-6,NA,CASSLGLAGDSYEQYF,TGTGCCAGCAGCTTAGGACTAGCGGGGGACTCATACGAGCAGTACTTC